The 13 T cell receptor beta chains below all came from one sample that was sequenced in a study of OX40 agonist ivuxolimab in advanced cancers. Clones were sequenced by immunoSEQ multiplex PCR, and TCRdb holds only the in-frame ones, with some missing. The sample consists of approximately 40,000 clones, 65% to 90% of them appearing once. Sequenced material: CD4+ or CD8+ T cells sorted from blood, taken in a trial of the OX40 agonist ivuxolimab. The receptors were sampled from an adult with an advanced solid tumor such as melanoma, head and neck, liver or kidney cancer.

This clone is judged medium-sized (0.01 to 0.1%). CDR3 residues: CASSPPSGSRNVKYF. CDR3 nucleotides: TGTGCCAGCTCACCGCCTAGCGGGAGTAGGAATGTGAAGTACTTC. The chain couples TRBV18 to TRBJ2-7; 10 nucleotides match TRBD2. J gave up 11 bases and V 3 bases, and 13 bases lay outside the gene matches. Germline loops: CDR1 KGHSH, CDR2 LQKENI. The CDR3 extends over 15 amino acids. The entire variable domain, with the rest obtained from reference TRBV18 and TRBJ2-7, is as follows: NAGVMQNPRHLVRRRGQEARLRCSPMKGHSHVYWYRQLPEEGLKFMVYLQKENIIDESGMPKERFSAEFPKEGPSILRIQQVVRGDSAAYFCASSPPSGSRNVKYFGPGTRLTVT.

The rearrangement links TRBV14 to TRBJ2-1; D is undetermined. CDR1 is SGHDN and CDR2 is FVKESK in the germline V gene. The CDR3 has 16 amino acids. Trimming shortened V by 0 bases and J by 2 bases, and 11 bases separated the two germline ends. The chain's CDR3 is CASSQEVWTAYNEQFF. The CDR3 nucleotides read TGTGCCAGCAGCCAAGAAGTATGGACCGCCTACAATGAGCAGTTCTTC.

This clone has only one observation. This chain uses TRBV11-2 with TRBJ2-7; tentative D call: TRBD2 (7 bases). The length of the CDR3 is 15 residues. With 2 bases removed from V and 5 bases from J, the gap between germline ends came to 16 bases. CDR1 is SGHAT and CDR2 is FQNNGV in the germline V gene. CDR3 DNA sequence: TGTGCCAGCAGCTTAATTGGCGGGGGCCGTGACGAGCAGTACTTC. It codes for CASSLIGGGRDEQYF.

At least ten counts were recorded for this clone. The chain joins TRBV5-1 to TRBJ2-7; possibly TRBD2 for D (6 bases). This CDR3 comprises 14 residues. Germline loops: CDR1 SGHRS, CDR2 YFSETQ. With 3 bases removed from V and 3 bases from J, the gap between germline ends came to 13 bases. In DNA form, the CDR3 reads TGCGCCAGCAGCTGGAGGGGTCAGGGCTACGAGCAGTACTTC. It yields the protein CASSWRGQGYEQYF.

CDR3 residues: CASSPLSGLADNEQFF. CDR3 nucleotide sequence: TGTGCCAGCAGCCCCCTCTCGGGACTAGCGGACAATGAGCAGTTCTTC. The chain uses TRBV9 and TRBJ2-1; TRBD2 matches 11 bases. This CDR3 is built from 16 residues. V trimming: 4 bases; J trimming: 5 bases; junction bases outside the gene matches: 8. Germline CDR1 SGDLS, CDR2 YYNGEE.

The gene calls are TRBV9 and TRBJ2-2; no clear D gene. The CDR3 runs to 16 residues. Trimming removed 0 bases at V and 2 bases at J, with 11 bases between. Germline CDR1 reads SGDLS; CDR2 reads YYNGEE. CDR3 region: CASSVGFFPNTGELFF. In nucleotides, the CDR3 is TGTGCCAGCAGCGTAGGGTTTTTCCCTAACACCGGGGAGCTGTTTTTT.

J is TRBJ2-7 and V is TRBV4-1; D is unclear. The CDR3 covers 12 residues. Trimming left V 3 bases short and J 3 bases short, with 6 bases between. Per germline, CDR1 MGHRA and CDR2 YSYEKL. The CDR3 DNA is TGCGCCAGCAGCCATCCCGACTACGAGCAGTACTTC. It codes for CASSHPDYEQYF.

In DNA form, the CDR3 reads TGTGCCAGCAGCTTAGGCGGTACCTACGAGCAGTACTTC. Translation gives CASSLGGTYEQYF. The chain employs TRBV7-6 and TRBJ2-7; D remains ambiguous. The CDR3 consists of 13 residues. CDR1 is SGHVS, CDR2 FNYEAQ, per germline. Trimming removed 1 base from V and 2 bases from J, with 6 bases in between. The complete variable domain, with remaining parts taken from reference TRBV7-6 and TRBJ2-7, reads GAGVSQSPRYKVTKRGQDVALRCDPISGHVSLYWYRQALGQGPEFLTYFNYEAQQDKSGLPNDRFSAERPEGSISTLTIQRTEQRDSAMYRCASSLGGTYEQYFGPGTRLTVT.

This sequence joins TRBV27 and TRBJ2-2; the D gene is possibly TRBD2 (6 bases). CDR1 and CDR2 (germline): MNHEY, SMNVEV (reference sequence). Trimming cost V 4 bases and J 6 bases, with 12 bases left between them. The CDR3 runs to 14 residues. CDR3 nucleotide sequence: TGTGCCAGCAGTTCTCTGGGGGGAGCCGGGGAGCTGTTTTTT. Protein sequence: CASSSLGGAGELFF.

This chain connects TRBV6-1 to TRBJ1-3; D not resolved. The germline CDR1 and CDR2 sequences are MNHNS and SASEGT. CDR3 length equals 10 residues. V was trimmed by 8 bases and J by 1 base, leaving 0 bases between them. This CDR3 is CASSGNTIYF. The CDR3 DNA sequence: TGTGCCAGCTCTGGAAACACCATATATTTT.

The chain recombines TRBV7-2 with TRBJ2-7, with 8 nucleotides matching TRBD2. The CDR3 extends over 16 amino acids. J gave up 7 bases and V 5 bases, and 16 bases lay outside the gene matches. CDR1 and CDR2 from the germline V gene are SGHTA and FQGNSA. Written as DNA, the CDR3 is TGTGCCAGCAGCCCGACGGCGGGGGGCCGTAGTAGGGAGCAGTACTTC. Amino acids: CASSPTAGGRSREQYF.

The chain couples TRBV7-3 to TRBJ1-1, with D possibly matching TRBD1 (5 bases). Trimming pared 5 bases from V and 5 bases from J, leaving 15 bases between. CDR1 and CDR2 (germline): SGHTA, FQGTGA. The CDR3 has 14 amino acids. CDR3 nucleotides: TGTGCCAGCAGCCCCGCCGGGGGGGGTACTGAAGCTTTCTTT. This encodes CASSPAGGGTEAFF. Variable domain in full (rest from reference TRBV7-3 and TRBJ1-1): GAGVSQTPSNKVTEKGKYVELRCDPISGHTALYWYRQSLGQGPEFLIYFQGTGAADDSGLPNDRFFAVRPEGSVSTLKIQRTERGDSAVYLCASSPAGGGTEAFFGQGTRLTVV.

CDR3 nucleotide sequence: TGTGCCAGCAGGAGGGGGGAACAGTACTTC. Protein sequence: CASRRGEQYF. The V call is TRBV27, the J call TRBJ2-7; the D call may be TRBD1 or TRBD2 (6 bases each). This CDR3 spans 10 amino acids. The ends were cut back, 6 bases at V and 10 bases at J, with 10 bases in the middle. From germline, CDR1 is MNHEY and CDR2 SMNVEV (reference sequence).